The 24 T cell receptor beta chains below come from one sample, sequenced in a study of tumor-infiltrating lymphocytes in localized non-small cell lung cancer. Produced via immunoSEQ multiplex PCR; TCRdb's table is partial and in-frame only. Counted here are around 15,000 clones, roughly 71% occurring once; the ten biggest clones make up 5% to 6%. Specimen: lung tumor tissue. Receptors originate from a human donor with non-small cell lung cancer.

Concerning this clone: Other DNA sequences in the sample encode the same CDR3. The rearrangement joins TRBV4-3 to TRBJ2-7; 10 nucleotides match TRBD1. Germline loops: CDR1 LGHNA, CDR2 YSLEER. J lost 2 bases, V lost 4 bases, and 2 bases had no gene match. This CDR3 spans 14 amino acids. This chain's CDR3 is CASSRDRGPYEQYF. As DNA, the CDR3 is TGCGCCAGCAGCCGCGACAGGGGGCCCTACGAGCAGTACTTC.

The genes are TRBV7-2 and TRBJ2-7; 8 bases map to TRBD2. CDR1 and CDR2 from the germline V gene are SGHTA and FQGNSA. This CDR3 is 15 amino acids long. Trimming took 0 bases from V and 4 from J; bases not matched to a gene: 5. CDR3 amino acids: CASSLASGSQYEQYF. CDR3 nucleotide sequence: TGTGCCAGCAGCTTAGCGAGCGGGAGTCAATACGAGCAGTACTTC.

This clone was detected only a few times. The J gene is TRBJ1-5, the V gene TRBV28; D perhaps matches TRBD1 (5 bases). The V end lost 6 bases, the J end lost 6 bases, and 18 bases lay between the germline ends. This CDR3 is 15 amino acids long. In germline, CDR1 is MDHEN, CDR2 SYDVKM. The CDR3 DNA sequence: TGTGCCAGCAGGCTAGTTACAGGATTGAGTCAGCCCCAGCATTTT. Protein: CASRLVTGLSQPQHF. The variable domain in full, with the rest retrieved from reference TRBV28 and TRBJ1-5, is DVKVTQSSRYLVKRTGEKVFLECVQDMDHENMFWYRQDPGLGLRLIYFSYDVKMKEKGDIPEGYSVSREKKERFSLILESASTNQTSMYLCASRLVTGLSQPQHFGDGTRLSIL.

This clone was counted a single time. At the DNA level, this CDR3 is encoded by other sequences in the same sample as well. CDR3 in DNA: TGCGCCAGCAGCCAAGCCACTGAAGCTTTCTTT. It encodes CASSQATEAFF. The chain carries TRBV4-1 and TRBJ1-1; no reliable D call. Trimming stripped 1 base from V and 4 bases from J, with 1 base between. CDR1 and CDR2 from the germline V gene are MGHRA and YSYEKL. The CDR3 spans 11 residues.

By share, this clone ranks as medium-sized. V gene TRBV2 combines with J gene TRBJ2-7; tentatively, D is TRBD2 (6 bases). The CDR3 is made up of 16 amino acids. CDR1 SNHLY and CDR2 FYNNEI come from the germline V gene. Trimming cost V 0 bases and J 3 bases, with 15 bases left between them. The CDR3 reads CASSEAHFAGNYEQYF. For the CDR3, the DNA is TGTGCCAGCAGTGAAGCACATTTCGCGGGGAACTACGAGCAGTACTTC.

V gene TRBV5-1 combines with J gene TRBJ2-7; D perhaps matches TRBD1 (5 bases). Germline CDR1 SGHRS, CDR2 YFSETQ. V shed 1 base and J shed 0 bases, with 11 bases lying between them. CDR3 length: 15 amino acids. The CDR3 DNA is TGCGCCAGCAGCTTGTCTTCAGGGTACTCCTACGAGCAGTACTTC. Amino acid sequence: CASSLSSGYSYEQYF.

This clone is termed medium-sized. The chain is built from TRBV19 and TRBJ2-3; 9 bases map to TRBD1. The CDR3 extends over 13 amino acids. Germline V gives CDR1 LNHDA, CDR2 SQIVND (reference sequence). V lost 6 bases to trimming and J lost 7 bases; unmatched junction nucleotides: 5. DNA of the CDR3: TGTGCCAGTAGCGGACAGGGGATAAATACGCAGTATTTT. Amino acids: CASSGQGINTQYF.

The chain links TRBV11-1 to TRBJ2-7; 8 bases map to TRBD1. The germline V gene encodes CDR1 SGHAT and CDR2 FQDESV (reference sequence). The CDR3 sequence is 14 residues long. J lost 6 bases, V lost 3 bases, and 7 bases had no gene match. In DNA, the CDR3 is TGTGCCAGCAGCTTGGTCGACAGGGGAGGCGAGCAGTACTTC. Its translation: CASSLVDRGGEQYF.

The chain links TRBV6-5 to TRBJ1-5; 9 bases line up with TRBD1. The V segment lost 2 bases and the J segment 2 bases; nucleotides outside the gene matches: 4. The CDR3 consists of 16 residues. Germline values: CDR1 MNHEY, CDR2 SVGAGI. Here the CDR3 reads CASSYRDRVGNQPQHF. CDR3 in DNA: TGTGCCAGCAGTTACCGGGACAGGGTGGGCAATCAGCCCCAGCATTTT.

This clone turned up a few times. The rearrangement joins TRBV10-2 to TRBJ2-7, with D unclear. Germline CDR1 is WSHSY and CDR2 is SAAADI. The CDR3 length is 11 residues. With 6 bases removed from V and 6 bases from J, the gap between germline ends came to 9 bases. CDR3 residues: CASRLGGEQYF. The CDR3 DNA reads as TGCGCCAGCAGGTTGGGTGGCGAGCAGTACTTC.

In its sample, this clone ranks as medium-sized. V gene TRBV5-1 combines with J gene TRBJ2-2; TRBD1 or TRBD2 may be the D gene (5 bases each). V dropped 0 bases and J dropped 2 bases, with 8 bases sitting between them. This CDR3 has 15 amino acids. Germline V gene data show CDR1 as SGHRS and CDR2 as YFSETQ. CDR3 DNA: TGCGCCAGCAGCTTGGTGGGGGACAACACCGGGGAGCTGTTTTTT. Translation: CASSLVGDNTGELFF.

DNA of the CDR3: TGTGCCAGCAGCTCCGACAGCGGGAGGGAAAAACTGTTTTTT. This codes for CASSSDSGREKLFF. The chain joins TRBV28 to TRBJ1-4; tentatively, D is TRBD1 (5 bases). Germline V gene sequence: CDR1 MDHEN, CDR2 SYDVKM. The CDR3 has 14 residues. V was pared by 6 bases and J by 8 bases, with 16 bases between.

This CDR3 is CASSIGAGNYGYTF. The CDR3 DNA is TGTGCCAGTAGTATCGGAGCAGGGAACTATGGCTACACCTTC. The rearrangement uses TRBV19 and TRBJ1-2; tentative D call: TRBD1 (5 bases). The V gene's germline CDR1 is LNHDA and CDR2 SQIVND (reference sequence). Trimming left V 3 bases short and J 2 bases short, with 10 bases between. The length of the CDR3 is 14 residues.

The chain uses TRBV2 and TRBJ2-1, with 7 bases aligning to TRBD2. The V gene end was trimmed by 4 bases and the J gene end by 4 bases; junction bases not matched to a gene: 4. CDR3 length equals 14 residues. CDR1 and CDR2 from the germline V gene are SNHLY and FYNNEI. The CDR3 DNA reads TGTGCCAGCAGTGGCCGGGACTATTACAATGAGCAGTTCTTC. This encodes CASSGRDYYNEQFF.

The chain carries TRBV6-6 and TRBJ1-4; D uncertain. Germline V gene data show CDR1 as MNHNY and CDR2 as SVGAGI (reference sequence). Trimming removed 2 bases at V and 8 bases at J, with 9 bases between. This CDR3 is 13 amino acids long. CDR3 in DNA: TGTGCCAGCAGTTACGTAAGGTTCGAAAAACTGTTTTTT. Its protein product is CASSYVRFEKLFF.

V gene TRBV4-2 combines with J gene TRBJ2-7, with 12 bases lining up with TRBD1. The germline CDR1 and CDR2 sequences are LGHNA and YNFKEQ. This CDR3 has 15 residues. Unmatched junction bases numbered 0, after V lost 3 bases and J lost 0 bases. CDR3 amino acids: CASSQGQGASYEQYF. CDR3 sequence (DNA): TGTGCCAGCAGCCAGGGACAGGGGGCCTCCTACGAGCAGTACTTC.

The chain has TRBV30 and TRBJ1-2; D unresolved. Germline V gene sequence: CDR1 GTSNPN, CDR2 SVGIG (reference sequence). This CDR3 comprises 16 residues. V lost 2 bases, J lost 3 bases, and 19 bases lay in between. The CDR3 bases are TGTGCCTGGAGTCTAGGTTGCAGGCGATGTTACTATGGCTACACCTTC. As protein: CAWSLGCRRCYYGYTF.

V usage is TRBV6-5 and J usage is TRBJ1-1; 9 positions agree with TRBD1. V dropped 5 bases and J dropped 5; count of bases not matched to a gene: 9. The CDR3 runs 15 residues. CDR1 is MNHEY and CDR2 is SVGAGI in the germline V gene. The CDR3: CASSGEGQGKTEAFF. The CDR3 DNA is TGTGCCAGCAGTGGGGAAGGACAGGGGAAGACTGAAGCTTTCTTT.

This CDR3 is CASSQEGWGEQFF. The DNA for the CDR3 is TGCGCCAGCAGCCAAGAGGGGTGGGGTGAGCAGTTCTTC. J is TRBJ2-1 and V is TRBV4-3; D gene unclear. The ends were cut back, 0 bases at V and 9 bases at J, with 9 bases in the middle. Per germline, CDR1 LGHNA and CDR2 YSLEER. The CDR3 extends over 13 amino acids.

The chain combines TRBV9 with TRBJ1-2, with 8 bases lining up with TRBD1. CDR1 and CDR2 (germline): SGDLS, YYNGEE. The V gene end was trimmed by 3 bases and the J gene end by 3 bases; junction bases not matched to a gene: 13. This CDR3 region has 17 residues. For the CDR3, the DNA is TGTGCCAGCAGCGAACCGGGACAGGATGAGCTGGACTATGGCTACACCTTC. It specifies CASSEPGQDELDYGYTF.

This clone was found once. The chain couples TRBV5-1 to TRBJ2-3; no reliable D call. The V and J ends lost 5 bases and 3 bases respectively, with 16 bases between them. This CDR3 is built from 15 residues. Per germline, CDR1 SGHRS and CDR2 YFSETQ. DNA of the CDR3: TGCGCCAGCAGGCGCCTTGGAGTAATTACAGATACGCAGTATTTT. Amino acids: CASRRLGVITDTQYF.

This clone came up a few times. The CDR3 nucleotides read TGTGCCAGCAGCTTAGCGCAGGCAGTCTATGGCTACACCTTC. Its protein product is CASSLAQAVYGYTF. The rearrangement joins TRBV7-8 to TRBJ1-2; D call uncertain. The V and J ends lost 0 bases and 4 bases respectively, with 9 bases between them. This CDR3 comprises 14 residues. Germline lookup yields CDR1 SGHVS and CDR2 FQNEAQ.

V gene TRBV7-5 combines with J gene TRBJ2-5; the tabulated D call, TRBD2, remains unverified against the DNA. TRBV7-5 corresponds to a pseudogene. This CDR3 contains 16 residues. This CDR3 is CARSSYTSRHQETQYF. The CDR3 DNA reads TGTGCCAGAAGCTCCTACACTAGCAGGCACCAAGAGACCCAGTACTTC.

This clone qualifies as medium-sized. The genes are TRBV11-2 and TRBJ2-3, with 9 bases fitting TRBD1. Germline values: CDR1 SGHAT, CDR2 FQNNGV. The CDR3 loop spans 15 amino acids. V was clipped by 5 bases and J by 3 bases; unmatched bases: 6. The CDR3 DNA reads as TGTGCCAGCAGCCCAAACGGACAGGGGACAGATACGCAGTATTTT. It codes for CASSPNGQGTDTQYF.